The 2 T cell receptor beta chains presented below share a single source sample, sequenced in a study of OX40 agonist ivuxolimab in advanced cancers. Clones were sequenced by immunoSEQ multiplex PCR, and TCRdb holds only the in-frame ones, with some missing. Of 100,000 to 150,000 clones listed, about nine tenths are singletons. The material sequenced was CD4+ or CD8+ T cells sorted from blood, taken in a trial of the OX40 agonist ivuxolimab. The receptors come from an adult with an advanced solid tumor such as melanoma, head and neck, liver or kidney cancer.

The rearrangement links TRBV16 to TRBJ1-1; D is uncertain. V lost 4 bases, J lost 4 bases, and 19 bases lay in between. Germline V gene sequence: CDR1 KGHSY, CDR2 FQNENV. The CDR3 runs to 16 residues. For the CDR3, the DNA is TGTGCCAGCAGCCTTACCGGCGGAGACTCGATCACTGAAGCTTTCTTT. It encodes CASSLTGGDSITEAFF.

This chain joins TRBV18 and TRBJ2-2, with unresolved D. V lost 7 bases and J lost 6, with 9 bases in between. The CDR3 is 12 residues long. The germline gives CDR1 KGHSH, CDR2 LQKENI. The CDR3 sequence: CASFPDSGELFF. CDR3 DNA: TGTGCCAGCTTTCCCGACTCCGGGGAGCTGTTTTTT.